This T cell receptor beta chain appears in the sequencing data of a study of cytomegalovirus exposure and HLA in healthy donors. At the level of the study: Within an early data release were about 90 million unique TCRs drawn from HLA-typed donors. Overall study findings and caveats: Several of the most significant clusters appeared linked to common viral pathogens, based on a later analysis. Analysis performed later showed TCR beta chains linked to HLA being more clonally expanded than equally common others. Presence/absence analyses supposed approximately even sequencing depth among donors.

It was with 60 Vbeta and 13 Jbeta primers that the PCR ran. Measured with immunoSEQ multiplex PCR; TCRdb has only the in-frame clones, and not every one. The data show some 140,000 clones, about 80% seen once. A note on this clone: Its antigen is undetermined.

The germline V gene encodes CDR1 SEHNR and CDR2 FQNEAQ (reference sequence). The ends were cut back, 5 bases at V and 7 bases at J, with 18 bases in the middle. This CDR3 has 15 residues. Sequences were obtained from PBMCs. V usage is TRBV7-9 and J usage is TRBJ1-5; tentative D call: TRBD1 (5 bases). The sequence was obtained from a man aged 35 to 55 in good health and CMV-seropositive. The CDR3 nucleotides read TGTGCCAGCAGCGACTTACAGGCAGTAGGCCAGCCCCAGCATTTT. Encoded protein: CASSDLQAVGQPQHF.